This T cell receptor beta chain emerged from a study of blood T cell repertoires in COVID-19 (dated by TCRdb to the early 2020s). In the study overall: Samples covering the acute and convalescent phases of COVID-19 were provided by collaborators in the United States, Italy and Spain. The material from the prospective study consisted of cDNA or gDNA derived from T cells, B-cell-depleted T cells, or PBMCs. The dataset comprised deeply sampled blood TCRbeta repertoires from subjects exposed to, actively infected with, or recovered from COVID-19. The repertoires were released in a freely available public database meant as a resource for research on the immune response to SARS-CoV-2. The samples were drawn from two sources: the first 160 participants of the ongoing ImmuneRACE study, and approximately 1,300 subjects contributed by 6 global collaborators. The sample metadata nearly always contained a de-identified subject ID, COVID-19 status, age in years and sex. Where available, HLA class I and class II types were taken from metadata supplied by the sample provider and were not determined by assay-based typing. General study outcomes and caveats: Clinical and demographic metadata were provided uncurated, with the amount varying by source and participant.

Collaborating institutions collected whole blood in K2EDTA tubes following their own protocols. For TCRbeta analysis, collaborators shipped samples in one of three forms: frozen whole blood, isolated PBMCs, or DNA extracted from either of those sample types. The immunoSEQ Assay, a bias-controlled multiplex PCR, was used to amplify TCRbeta CDR3 regions from genomic DNA. The original methods were these. Nucleated cell counts per sample were estimated from amplification of reference gene primers within the assay. To quantify the absolute abundance of each unique TCRbeta CDR3 rearrangement, sequence reads were collapsed and filtered. For each sample, productive Simpson clonality was calculated by taking the square root of Simpson's diversity index across productive rearrangements. Sourced from immuneACCESS, this table was stored by TCRdb with only in-frame sequences that have V and J called. A share of the clones is absent; for the studies checked, an unresolved V gene accounts for under half, and the remainder has no known explanation. V and J calls plus clone size are reproduced from that table; the DNA served to infer D and trimming. The sample contains about 210,000 clones, about four fifths of them found a single time. The ten largest clones take up approximately 7.4% of the sample.

As concerns this clone: Its antigen is unknown. Base qualities were left out, and no much larger clone turns up one base away.

Compared with germline, V lacks 5 bases and J lacks 9 bases; bases without a gene match: 8. The germline V gene gives CDR1 as MGHRA and CDR2 as YSYEKL. CDR3 length: 15 amino acids, cysteine to phenylalanine. Only the CDR3 DNA stays, 45 bases, in frame from base 1. This chain is built from TRBV4-1 and TRBJ2-1; 12 of the junction bases match TRBD1. Sequencing was done on a sample of peripheral blood. This TCR came from a woman aged 50 to 60 with acute or convalescent COVID-19. The CDR3 reads CASSWGTGGRSEQFF. The base sequence is TGCGCCAGCAGCTGGGGGACAGGGGGCAGGAGTGAGCAGTTCTTC.